This T cell receptor beta chain derives from a study of blood T cells in healthy people across ages. The CDR3 runs to 16 residues. Germline V gives CDR1 SGHAT, CDR2 FQNNGV. Trimming stripped 4 bases from V and 0 bases from J, with 14 bases between. Remarks on this clonotype: Antigen unknown.

Whole-study results and caveats: The long-lived group displayed more naive CD4+ cells, plus higher diversity, than the aged donors did. Changes in expanded clonotypes were possibly confounded, as the CMV status of donors was unknown. Roughly linear age-related decline in beta diversity appeared, significant by age about 40.

A second PCR, run for about 7 to 12 cycles, used a sample-barcoded 5' primer plus a J-beta primer mix. The authors tagged each cDNA molecule using a template-switch adaptor with 12 random nucleotides. TCRdb re-called the 5' RACE reads through MiXCR, storing one row per CDR3 protein. This table has hundreds of thousands of distinct CDR3 sequences, around half appearing once. V usage is TRBV11-2 and J usage is TRBJ2-3; D might be TRBD1 (6 bases). The sequencing sample was made of blood. This TCR was recovered from a woman aged 55-70 years in good health. The CDR3 DNA follows: TGTGCCAGCAGCTCCCAGGGGTTTTCAAGCACAGATACGCAGTATTTT. Amino acid sequence: CASSSQGFSSTDTQYF.